A single sample is the source of the 30 T cell receptor beta chains below, sequenced in a study of blood T cell repertoires in COVID-19. The repertoire was sequenced with immunoSEQ multiplex PCR; TCRdb's copy has only in-frame clones and lacks some. Altogether over 350,000 clones are present, around 90% being singletons, with the ten largest covering about 2.1%. The sequenced material came from PBMCs or T cells enriched from blood (not recorded which). These receptors all come from a woman between 18 and 30 years old with acute COVID-19.

The chain has TRBV14 and TRBJ2-7; tentatively, D is TRBD2 (6 bases). Germline values: CDR1 SGHDN, CDR2 FVKESK. This CDR3 is built from 14 residues. V was trimmed by 0 bases and J by 3 bases, leaving 9 bases between them. CDR3 sequence: CASSQEAGFYEQYF. CDR3 coding DNA: TGTGCCAGCAGCCAAGAGGCGGGGTTCTACGAGCAGTACTTC.

The chain joins TRBV5-1 to TRBJ2-2, with 11 bases matching TRBD2. The germline V gene encodes CDR1 SGHRS and CDR2 YFSETQ. V lost 4 bases, J lost 1 base, and 3 bases stayed unmatched. CDR3 length equals 16 residues. CDR3 loop: CASSRGTSGNTGELFF. The CDR3 nucleotides are TGCGCCAGCAGCCGCGGGACTAGCGGGAACACCGGGGAGCTGTTTTTT.

This chain links TRBV3-1 (or the pseudogene TRBV3-2) with TRBJ2-1, with D hard to call. Trimming cost V 4 bases and J 0 bases, with 7 bases left between them. Germline V gene sequence: CDR1 LGHDT, CDR2 YNNKEL (reference sequence). The CDR3 has 14 amino acids. The CDR3 DNA sequence: TGTGCCAGCAGCCGGTACAGCTCCTACAATGAGCAGTTCTTC. It codes for CASSRYSSYNEQFF.

This chain links TRBV7-6 with TRBJ2-7; a possible D gene is TRBD1 (6 bases). This CDR3 spans 16 amino acids. Per germline, CDR1 SGHVS and CDR2 FNYEAQ. V lost 1 base and J lost 0, with 13 bases in between. This CDR3 reads CASSLGGQVDSYEQYF. The DNA for the CDR3 is TGTGCCAGCAGCTTAGGGGGGCAGGTTGACTCCTACGAGCAGTACTTC.

The chain carries TRBV12-3 or TRBV12-4 and TRBJ1-3; no clear D gene. V was cut by 5 bases and J by 3 bases, with 5 bases left in between. The length of the CDR3 is 12 residues. The CDR3 is CASSNIGNTIYF. The CDR3 nucleotides are TGTGCCAGCAGTAATATTGGAAACACCATATATTTT.

The genes are TRBV19 and TRBJ2-2, with D maybe TRBD1 (6 bases). Germline CDR1 reads LNHDA; CDR2 reads SQIVND (reference sequence). The CDR3 is 17 residues long. V lost 2 bases and J lost 5, with 18 bases in between. CDR3 residues: CASSIRPAGGKTGELFF. The DNA for the CDR3 is TGTGCCAGTAGTATACGCCCGGCTGGGGGCAAGACCGGGGAGCTGTTTTTT.

This clone was seen once. This chain connects TRBV6-1 to TRBJ1-5; D is perhaps TRBD1 (6 bases). Trimming removed 0 bases at V and 5 bases at J, with 11 bases between. This CDR3 comprises 15 residues. Germline CDR1 and CDR2: MNHNS and SASEGT. Here the CDR3 reads CASSEATGRDQPQHF. Here the CDR3 DNA reads TGTGCCAGCAGTGAAGCAACAGGGAGGGATCAGCCCCAGCATTTT.

The chain carries TRBV19 and TRBJ2-3; D gene uncertain. Per the germline V gene, CDR1 is LNHDA and CDR2 is SQIVND (reference sequence). V shed 2 bases and J shed 3 bases, with 6 bases lying between them. This CDR3 has 13 residues. CDR3 bases: TGTGCCAGTAGTATATCCCAGACAGATACGCAGTATTTT. It encodes CASSISQTDTQYF.

The chain carries TRBV6-2 or TRBV6-3 and TRBJ1-2; D unclear. The germline V and J ends were trimmed by 4 bases and 1 base, with 7 bases remaining between them. Germline V lookup: CDR1 MNHEY, CDR2 SVGEGT. This CDR3 comprises 13 residues. CDR3 region: CASSLPVNYGYTF. The CDR3 DNA reads TGTGCCAGCAGTTTGCCGGTTAACTATGGCTACACCTTC.

The chain carries TRBV29-1 and TRBJ2-7; maybe TRBD1 (5 bases). Trimming left V 6 bases short and J 3 bases short, with 12 bases between. The germline V gene encodes CDR1 SQVTM and CDR2 ANQGSEA. The CDR3 is made up of 12 amino acids. CDR3 region: CSVSDRYYEQYF. The CDR3 DNA reads as TGCAGCGTGTCCGACAGATACTACGAGCAGTACTTC.

J is TRBJ1-5 and V is TRBV5-4; TRBD1 might be the D (6 bases). The CDR3 is 15 residues long. CDR1 and CDR2 from the germline V gene are SGHNT and YYREEE (reference sequence). V lost 6 bases, J lost 2 bases, and 15 bases lay in between. CDR3 region: CASNIPGVRNQPQHF. The CDR3 nucleotides read TGTGCCAGCAACATACCAGGGGTGCGCAATCAGCCCCAGCATTTT.

CDR3 region: CASSLAGGTGELFF. As DNA, the CDR3 is TGTGCCAGCAGCTTAGCGGGCGGGACCGGGGAGCTGTTTTTT. This chain links TRBV7-6 with TRBJ2-2; TRBD2 might be the D (5 bases). The CDR3 is 14 amino acids. Germline assignment: CDR1 SGHVS and CDR2 FNYEAQ. The germline V and J ends were trimmed by 0 bases and 5 bases, with 7 bases remaining between them.

V and J are TRBV7-2 and TRBJ2-3, with D possibly matching TRBD1 (5 bases). Germline CDR1 is SGHTA and CDR2 is FQGNSA. Between the trimmed V and J ends, which lost 2 bases and 0 bases, there was a span of 9 bases. The CDR3 runs 15 residues. In DNA form, the CDR3 reads TGTGCCAGCAGCTTATTGGGGCGGAGCACAGATACGCAGTATTTT. It specifies CASSLLGRSTDTQYF.

A word on this clone: Other nucleotide sequences from this sample produce the same CDR3. The CDR3 DNA reads as TGTGCCAGCAGTTTAGGGGCCGACTATGGCTACACCTTC. Protein product: CASSLGADYGYTF. The chain combines TRBV12-3 or TRBV12-4 with TRBJ1-2; D uncertain. The CDR3 contains 13 residues. V was trimmed by 1 base and J by 3 bases, leaving 6 bases between them.

V and J are TRBV7-2 and TRBJ1-6; D remains ambiguous. The germline V gene encodes CDR1 SGHTA and CDR2 FQGNSA. The CDR3 loop spans 17 amino acids. V lost 2 bases and J lost 9, with 20 bases in between. The CDR3 DNA is TGTGCCAGCAGCTTATACATTCGGGAGGTCCTTAGTTCACCCCTCCACTTT. As protein: CASSLYIREVLSSPLHF.

The chain combines TRBV19 with TRBJ1-4; D is unresolved. There are 14 residues in the CDR3. The V gene lost 6 bases and the J gene lost 4 bases, with 12 bases spanning the gap. In germline, CDR1 is LNHDA, CDR2 SQIVND (reference sequence). CDR3 in amino acids: CASSKSYNNEKLFF. The CDR3 coding sequence is TGTGCCAGTAGCAAAAGCTATAATAATGAAAAACTGTTTTTT.

Details on this clone: The limits of the CDR3 on the DNA are not certain, so only TCRdb's listed CDR3 is given. The rearrangement links TRBV28 to TRBJ2-5; the D call TRBD2 from the table was never checked on the DNA. Germline loops: CDR1 MDHEN, CDR2 SYDVKM. Termini included, the CDR3 measures 12 amino acids. The CDR3 sequence: CASSTSGKTQYF.

The chain employs TRBV9 and TRBJ2-2; possibly TRBD2 for D (7 bases). CDR1 SGDLS and CDR2 YYNGEE come from the germline V gene. The CDR3 has 17 residues. V dropped 3 bases and J dropped 0 bases, with 15 bases sitting between them. In nucleotides, the CDR3 is TGTGCCAGCAGCGCCCTAGGGGGGACTACGAACACCGGGGAGCTGTTTTTT. Translated: CASSALGGTTNTGELFF.

In its sample, this clone was seen once. The rearrangement uses TRBV24-1 and TRBJ2-7, with TRBD2 matching 10 bases. Germline values: CDR1 KGHDR, CDR2 SFDVKD. The CDR3 length is 17 residues. The trim removed 2 bases at V and 3 bases at J, leaving 9 bases unmatched. CDR3 in amino acids: CATSDSNGAGGVYEQYF. The CDR3 DNA sequence: TGTGCCACCAGTGATTCCAACGGAGCGGGAGGGGTCTACGAGCAGTACTTC.

J is TRBJ1-3 and V is TRBV3-1 (or the pseudogene TRBV3-2); TRBD1 might be the D (6 bases). The CDR3 consists of 13 residues. Deletions cut 9 bases from V and 4 bases from J, with 13 bases between. CDR1 is LGHDT and CDR2 is YNNKEL in the germline V gene (reference sequence). The CDR3 sequence: CASTGSRGNTIYF. As DNA, the CDR3 is TGTGCCAGTACAGGGAGTCGAGGAAACACCATATATTTT.

Concerning this clone itself: A read error may account for a junction end that differs from germline. CDR3 in amino acids: CASSSGSTQPQHF. The CDR3 bases are TGTGCCAGCAGTTCCGGGAGCACTCAGCCCCAGCATTTT. V usage is TRBV6-1 and J usage is TRBJ1-5; D ambiguous. The CDR3 is 13 residues long. Germline CDR1 MNHNS, CDR2 SASEGT.

V is TRBV3-1 (or the pseudogene TRBV3-2) and J is TRBJ1-1, with 7 nucleotides matching TRBD1. The J segment lost 6 bases and the V segment lost 2 bases, leaving 3 bases of the junction unmatched. This CDR3 is 13 amino acids long. Germline-derived CDR1 and CDR2 are LGHDT and YNNKEL (reference sequence). The CDR3 DNA follows: TGTGCCAGCAGCCAACTCCAGGGGGCTGAAGCTTTCTTT. It is translated as CASSQLQGAEAFF.

The chain uses TRBV20-1 and TRBJ2-7, with 8 bases matching TRBD2. CDR1 DFQATT and CDR2 SNEGSKA come from the germline V gene (reference sequence). The ends lost 3 bases at V and 1 base at J; junction bases unmatched: 11. The CDR3 has 16 amino acids. This chain's CDR3 is CSASNAGGTRSYEQYF. CDR3 coding DNA: TGCAGTGCTAGTAATGCGGGAGGCACCAGATCCTACGAGCAGTACTTC.

Points on this clone: This sample includes further DNA sequences coding for the same CDR3. The chain is built from TRBV5-1 and TRBJ1-5, with D tentatively TRBD1 (5 bases). V was trimmed by 4 bases and J by 2 bases, leaving 10 bases between them. CDR3 length equals 14 residues. Germline lookup yields CDR1 SGHRS and CDR2 YFSETQ. CDR3 in DNA: TGCGCCAGCAGCCCCGGGGGGGGCAATCAGCCCCAGCATTTT. Protein product: CASSPGGGNQPQHF.

The genes are TRBV11-2 and TRBJ2-5, with D possibly TRBD1 on 6 matching bases. V was cut by 5 bases and J by 5 bases, with 21 bases left in between. Germline CDR1 is SGHAT and CDR2 is FQNNGV. This CDR3 is 16 amino acids long. The DNA for the CDR3 is TGTGCCAGCAGCGAAGGAGTGCAGGGGAGTGTGGAGACCCAGTACTTC. Protein: CASSEGVQGSVETQYF.

The gene calls are TRBV15 and TRBJ2-7; D is unclear. Trimming removed 6 bases at V and 3 bases at J, with 6 bases between. Germline V lookup: CDR1 LNHNV, CDR2 YYDKDF (reference sequence). The CDR3 totals 11 residues. The chain's CDR3 is CATSVGYEQYF. For the CDR3, the DNA is TGTGCCACCAGTGTCGGCTACGAGCAGTACTTC.

The CDR3 reads CSAPARNEQFF. Here the CDR3 DNA reads TGCAGTGCCCCCGCTCGGAATGAGCAGTTCTTC. The J gene is TRBJ2-1, the V gene TRBV20-1; no clear D. Trimming removed 6 bases from V and 7 bases from J, with 10 bases in between. Germline loops: CDR1 DFQATT, CDR2 SNEGSKA (reference sequence). The CDR3 sequence is 11 residues long.

The V call is TRBV5-1, the J call TRBJ1-6; D is ambiguous. This CDR3 region has 13 residues. The germline CDR1 and CDR2 sequences are SGHRS and YFSETQ. The V end was cut by 5 bases, the J end by 8 bases, with 11 bases between. The CDR3 sequence: CASSLSSYSPLHF. In DNA form, the CDR3 reads TGCGCCAGCAGTCTGAGTTCCTATTCACCCCTCCACTTT.

The chain carries TRBV27 and TRBJ1-5; no clear D. The length of the CDR3 is 12 residues. The germline V and J ends were trimmed by 6 bases and 6 bases, with 9 bases remaining between them. In germline, CDR1 is MNHEY, CDR2 SMNVEV (reference sequence). The CDR3 DNA sequence: TGTGCCAGCAGCCCTATTGGTCAGCCCCAGCATTTT. Translation gives CASSPIGQPQHF.

The genes are TRBV7-8 and TRBJ2-7, with 8 bases that match TRBD1. The CDR3 consists of 14 residues. Germline V gene data show CDR1 as SGHVS and CDR2 as FQNEAQ. Trimming took 3 bases from V and 1 from J; bases not matched to a gene: 2. The CDR3 DNA follows: TGTGCCAGCAGCTTTGGACAGGGTTCCTACGAGCAGTACTTC. The encoded protein is CASSFGQGSYEQYF.